A selection of T cell receptor beta chains follows, all from one sample in a study of blood T cell repertoires in COVID-19. Sequenced by immunoSEQ multiplex PCR; TCRdb stores in-frame clones only, minus some. The repertoire holds roughly 100,000 clones, with more than 85% as singletons. Sequenced sample: peripheral blood. Source of these receptors: a man between 18 and 29 years old with acute or convalescent COVID-19. Both conserved end residues are part of each CDR3.

j_call: TRBJ2-3; v_call: TRBV4-2; cdr3_aa: CASSQVLAGDRTDTQYF
j_call: TRBJ2-1; v_call: TRBV6-5; cdr3_aa: CASRRQGELAEQFF
j_call: TRBJ1-5; v_call: TRBV19; cdr3_aa: CASSGTGGNQPQHF
j_call: TRBJ1-1; v_call: TRBV6-5; cdr3_aa: CASSYSRLYTEAFF
j_call: TRBJ1-6; v_call: TRBV14; cdr3_aa: CASSQVGSGTYNSPLHF
j_call: TRBJ1-1; v_call: TRBV30; cdr3_aa: CAWSVHRMNTEAFF
j_call: TRBJ1-1; v_call: TRBV6-5; cdr3_aa: CASTRDSSRDTEAFF
j_call: TRBJ2-3; v_call: TRBV27; cdr3_aa: CASSLMSGGHTDTQYF
j_call: TRBJ1-5; v_call: TRBV3-1/TRBV3-2; cdr3_aa: CASSTDRDQPQHF
j_call: TRBJ1-2; v_call: TRBV25-1; cdr3_aa: CASLAGLGYGYTF